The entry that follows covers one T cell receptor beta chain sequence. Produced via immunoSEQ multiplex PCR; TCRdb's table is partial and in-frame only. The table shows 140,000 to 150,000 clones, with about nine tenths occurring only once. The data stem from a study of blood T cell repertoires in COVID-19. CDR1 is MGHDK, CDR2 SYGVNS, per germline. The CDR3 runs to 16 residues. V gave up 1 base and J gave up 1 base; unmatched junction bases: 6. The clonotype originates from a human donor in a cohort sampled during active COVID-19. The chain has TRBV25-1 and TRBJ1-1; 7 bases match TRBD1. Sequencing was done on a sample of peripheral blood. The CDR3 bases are TGTGCCAGCAGTGAATGGTCAGGGGGTGAGAACACTGAAGCTTTCTTT. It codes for CASSEWSGGENTEAFF.